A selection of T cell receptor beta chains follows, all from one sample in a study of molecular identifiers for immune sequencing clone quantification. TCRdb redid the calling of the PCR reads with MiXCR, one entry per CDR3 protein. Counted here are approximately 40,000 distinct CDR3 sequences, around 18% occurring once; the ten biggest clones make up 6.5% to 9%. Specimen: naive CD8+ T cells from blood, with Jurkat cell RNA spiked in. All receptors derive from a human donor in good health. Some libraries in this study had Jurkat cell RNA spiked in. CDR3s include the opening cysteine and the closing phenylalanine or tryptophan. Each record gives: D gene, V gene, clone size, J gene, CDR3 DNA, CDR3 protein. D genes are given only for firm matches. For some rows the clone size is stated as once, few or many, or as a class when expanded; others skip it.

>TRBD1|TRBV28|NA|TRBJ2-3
TGTGCCAGCAGTTACAGGGGAAGCACAGATACGCAGTATTTT
CASSYRGSTDTQYF
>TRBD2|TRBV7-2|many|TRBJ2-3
TGTGCCAGCAGCTTTGATAGCGGGAGTCGCACAGATACGCAGTATTTT
CASSFDSGSRTDTQYF
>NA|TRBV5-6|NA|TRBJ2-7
TGTGCCAGCAGCTCAGGGGTTCCCTACGAGCAGTACTTC
CASSSGVPYEQYF
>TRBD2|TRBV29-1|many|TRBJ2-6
TGCAGCGTTGAAGATCTTCGGACTAGCGGAGCTTCTGGGGCCAACGTCCTGACTTTC
CSVEDLRTSGASGANVLTF
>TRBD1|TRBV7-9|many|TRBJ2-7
TGTGCCAGCAACATCCTACGACAGGGGGAGGTCTACGAGCAGTACTTC
CASNILRQGEVYEQYF
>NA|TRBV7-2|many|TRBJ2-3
TGTGCCAGCAGCATTTCGAGGAGGGGTACAGATACGCAGTATTTT
CASSISRRGTDTQYF
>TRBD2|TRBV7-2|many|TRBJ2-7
TGTGCCAGCAGCCCAACTAGCGGGACGTCCTACGAGCAGTACTTC
CASSPTSGTSYEQYF
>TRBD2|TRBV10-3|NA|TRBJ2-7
TGTGCCATCAGTGAGGGGGGGGTGTCCTCCTACGAGCAGTACTTC
CAISEGGVSSYEQYF
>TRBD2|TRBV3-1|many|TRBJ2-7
TGTGCCAGCAGCCAAGATCGACTAGCGGTCTACGAGCAGTACTTC
CASSQDRLAVYEQYF
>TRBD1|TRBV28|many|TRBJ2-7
TGTGCCAGCAGTTCCCCGGGACAGGGGGAATCCTACGAGCAGTACTTC
CASSSPGQGESYEQYF
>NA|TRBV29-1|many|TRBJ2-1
TGCAGCGTTGAGGCAGGGGAAGTGTGGGCCGGGAAGGAGCAGTTCTTC
CSVEAGEVWAGKEQFF
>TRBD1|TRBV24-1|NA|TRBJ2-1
TGTGCCACCAGTGATCTTAAAACAGGGGGCGGTGAGCAGTTCTTC
CATSDLKTGGGEQFF
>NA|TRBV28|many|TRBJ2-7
TGTGCCAGCAGTTTTGATAGGATTAGGCCTCTCGAGCAGTACTTC
CASSFDRIRPLEQYF
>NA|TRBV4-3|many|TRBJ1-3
TGCGCCAGCAGCAGAGTTCCGGCGTCTGGAAACACCATATATTTT
CASSRVPASGNTIYF
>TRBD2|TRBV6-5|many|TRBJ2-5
TGTGCCAGCAGCCACGGACTAGCGGAAGAGACCCAGTACTTC
CASSHGLAEETQYF
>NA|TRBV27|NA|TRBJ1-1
TGTGCCAGCAGTCCCCCGGGCAGGGAGAACACTGAAGCTTTCTTT
CASSPPGRENTEAFF
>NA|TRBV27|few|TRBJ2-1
TGTGCCAGCAGTTTTATGGGGGCCTACAATGAGCAGTTCTTC
CASSFMGAYNEQFF
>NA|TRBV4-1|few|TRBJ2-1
TGCGCCAGCAGCCAAGGATATGTAGTCGATGTGCAGTTCTTC
CASSQGYVVDVQFF
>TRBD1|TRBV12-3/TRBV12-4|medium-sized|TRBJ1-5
TGTGCCAGCAGCCCTCCCGGGACAGGGGATCAGCCCCAGCATTTT
CASSPPGTGDQPQHF
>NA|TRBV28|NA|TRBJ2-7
TGTGCCAGCAGTTTATCTTTACAGGGTTCCGACGAGCAGTACTTC
CASSLSLQGSDEQYF
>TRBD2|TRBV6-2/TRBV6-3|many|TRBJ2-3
TGTGCCAGCAGTTACCGACCCCGGAGCGGGAGAGGTACAGATACGCAGTATTTT
CASSYRPRSGRGTDTQYF
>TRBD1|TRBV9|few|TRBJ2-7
TGTGCCAGCAGCGTAGCTCCGGACAGGAGCTCCTACGAGCAGTACTTC
CASSVAPDRSSYEQYF